Following are 18 T cell receptor beta chains from one sample sequenced in a study of blood T cell repertoires in COVID-19. Using immunoSEQ multiplex PCR, the repertoire was profiled, and TCRdb retains in-frame clones only, with some absent. The profile shows over 200,000 clones, approximately 80% of them singletons. The specimen sequenced was PBMCs or T cells enriched from blood (not recorded which). The receptors derive from a man aged 55 to 70 who had recovered from COVID-19.

The J gene is TRBJ2-5, the V gene TRBV12-3 or TRBV12-4, with 8 bases lining up with TRBD1. This CDR3 comprises 13 residues. J gave up 2 bases and V 4 bases, and 0 bases lay outside the gene matches. CDR3 DNA sequence: TGTGCCAGCAGTTGGGACAGGCAAGAGACCCAGTACTTC. Protein sequence: CASSWDRQETQYF.

This clone was recorded once. The V and J genes are TRBV18 and TRBJ2-5; 8 positions match TRBD1. Looked up from germline, CDR1 is KGHSH and CDR2 is LQKENI. J lost 5 bases, V lost 5 bases, and 4 bases had no gene match. The CDR3 length is 13 residues. CDR3 nucleotide sequence: TGTGCCAGCTCATCAAACAGGGGGGAGACCCAGTACTTC. Its translation: CASSSNRGETQYF.

This clone was seen just once. The chain has TRBV24-1 and TRBJ2-5, with D tentatively TRBD2 (5 bases). CDR1 is KGHDR and CDR2 is SFDVKD in the germline V gene. CDR3 length: 11 residues. V lost 4 bases to trimming and J lost 14 bases, with 13 bases between them. CDR3 nucleotides: TGTGCCACCAGTGAGTTTGGACTCCACTACTTC. It specifies CATSEFGLHYF.

At least ten counts were recorded for this clone. The V and J genes are TRBV6-2 or TRBV6-3 and TRBJ1-5; a weak D match, TRBD1 (5 bases). The CDR3 sequence is 20 residues long. Germline CDR1 reads MNHEY; CDR2 reads SVGEGT. Trimming stripped 0 bases from V and 0 bases from J, with 21 bases between. The CDR3 DNA reads as TGTGCCAGCAGTTACTCCTACAACCTTTGGGGCGCCTTTAGCAATCAGCCCCAGCATTTT. Protein sequence: CASSYSYNLWGAFSNQPQHF.

The rearrangement links TRBV2 to TRBJ2-2, with D uncertain. V was trimmed by 7 bases and J by 5 bases, leaving 5 bases between them. Germline CDR1 and CDR2: SNHLY and FYNNEI. The CDR3 has 11 amino acids. CDR3 in amino acids: CASTDTGELFF. The CDR3 DNA reads as TGTGCCAGCACAGATACCGGGGAGCTGTTTTTT.

The rearrangement uses TRBV5-6 and TRBJ2-2, with 7 bases identical to TRBD1. The CDR3 length is 17 residues. The V gene's germline CDR1 is SGHDT and CDR2 YYEEEE. V lost 2 bases to trimming and J lost 3 bases; unmatched junction nucleotides: 10. DNA of the CDR3: TGTGCCAGCAGCTTTAGTACCGGGACAGATTACACCGGGGAGCTGTTTTTT. This gives the protein CASSFSTGTDYTGELFF.

V gene TRBV3-1 (or the pseudogene TRBV3-2) combines with J gene TRBJ1-5, with 10 bases fitting TRBD1. Germline loops: CDR1 LGHDT, CDR2 YNNKEL (reference sequence). The CDR3 contains 19 residues. With V trimmed by 2 bases and J by 0 bases, 10 bases remained unmatched. The CDR3: CASSQPGQGTPYSNQPQHF. In DNA, the CDR3 is TGTGCCAGCAGCCAACCGGGACAGGGGACCCCTTATAGCAATCAGCCCCAGCATTTT.

CDR3 in amino acids: CASSPGGDRGSYGYTF. The CDR3 DNA sequence: TGTGCCAGCTCACCCGGTGGGGACAGGGGGTCCTATGGCTACACCTTC. The chain is built from TRBV18 and TRBJ1-2; 11 positions match TRBD1. Looked up from germline, CDR1 is KGHSH and CDR2 is LQKENI. Trimming removed 3 bases from V and 4 bases from J; junction bases left unmatched: 7. The CDR3 runs to 16 residues.

This clone was counted once. Written as DNA, the CDR3 is TGTGCCAGCAGTTACGCGACTCCGGGGGTTAATCAGCCCCAGCATTTT. Amino acids: CASSYATPGVNQPQHF. This chain joins TRBV6-5 and TRBJ1-5, with a tentative D call TRBD1 (5 bases). The V and J ends lost 2 bases and 4 bases respectively, with 15 bases between them. This CDR3 is built from 16 residues. Germline values: CDR1 MNHEY, CDR2 SVGAGI.

This chain uses TRBV25-1 with TRBJ1-4; a possible D gene is TRBD1 (5 bases). V gave up 5 bases and J gave up 12 bases, with 10 bases separating them. Germline V lookup: CDR1 MGHDK, CDR2 SYGVNS. There are 11 residues in the CDR3. The CDR3 DNA follows: TGTGCCAGCAGTAAGGGGATCCAACTGTTTTTT. This gives the protein CASSKGIQLFF.

J is TRBJ2-3 and V is TRBV15; TRBD2 agrees at 8 bases. Germline CDR1 reads LNHNV; CDR2 reads YYDKDF (reference sequence). The CDR3 totals 14 residues. The junction had 5 bases not matched to a gene; V was cut back by 4 bases and J by 5 bases. This CDR3 is CATSISGGGDTQYF. CDR3 nucleotides: TGTGCCACCAGCATAAGCGGGGGAGGAGATACGCAGTATTTT. The full variable domain, its missing parts supplied by reference TRBV15 and TRBJ2-3, is DAMVIQNPRYQVTQFGKPVTLSCSQTLNHNVMYWYQQKSSQAPKLLFHYYDKDFNNEADTPDNFQSRRPNTSFCFLDIRSPGLGDTAMYLCATSISGGGDTQYFGPGTRLTVL.

This clone was counted a few times. The chain uses TRBV24-1 and TRBJ2-7, with D possibly matching TRBD1 (6 bases). The CDR3 spans 13 residues. Between the trimmed V and J ends, which lost 6 bases and 3 bases, there was a span of 11 bases. CDR1 is KGHDR, CDR2 SFDVKD, per germline. The CDR3: CATSPGHHYEQYF. The CDR3 DNA is TGTGCCACCAGTCCGGGACATCACTACGAGCAGTACTTC.

This clone was seen once. CDR3 sequence (DNA): TGTGCCAGCAGTTCGCACCGGGACAGGGCGTCTGGAAACACCATATATTTT. Its protein product is CASSSHRDRASGNTIYF. The J gene is TRBJ1-3, the V gene TRBV6-2 or TRBV6-3, with 9 bases identical to TRBD1. This CDR3 is 17 amino acids long. V lost 4 bases, J lost 1 base, and 8 bases stayed unmatched. Germline assignment: CDR1 MNHEY and CDR2 SVGEGT.

This chain joins TRBV7-2 and TRBJ1-1; 7 bases line up with TRBD1. Trimming removed 1 base from V and 5 bases from J; junction bases left unmatched: 7. The length of the CDR3 is 15 residues. Germline CDR1 reads SGHTA; CDR2 reads FQGNSA. DNA of the CDR3: TGTGCCAGCAGCTTAGAGAGGGGGCGAAGTACTGAAGCTTTCTTT. This encodes CASSLERGRSTEAFF.

This clone was found a few times. V and J are TRBV20-1 and TRBJ1-1, with a possible D match to TRBD1 (5 bases). The V and J ends lost 3 bases and 4 bases respectively, with 18 bases between them. Per germline, CDR1 DFQATT and CDR2 SNEGSKA (reference sequence). The CDR3 consists of 15 residues. CDR3 in amino acids: CSASPGWVGGTEAFF. CDR3 nucleotides: TGCAGTGCTAGTCCAGGGTGGGTCGGTGGCACTGAAGCTTTCTTT.

This chain connects TRBV7-2 to TRBJ1-6, with 9 bases that match TRBD1. With 5 bases clipped from V and 11 bases from J, the junction kept 10 bases outside the gene matches. CDR3 size: 15 residues. Per germline, CDR1 SGHTA and CDR2 FQGNSA. CDR3 sequence: CASSLWTGVLAPLHF. The CDR3 DNA reads as TGTGCCAGCAGCCTATGGACAGGGGTTTTGGCACCCCTCCACTTT.

The chain carries TRBV19 and TRBJ1-6; D not resolved. Germline V gene sequence: CDR1 LNHDA, CDR2 SQIVND (reference sequence). Trimming removed 3 bases at V and 7 bases at J, with 7 bases between. The CDR3 length is 13 residues. For the CDR3, the DNA is TGTGCCAGTAGTATGAGTTCCAATTCACCCCTCCACTTT. This encodes CASSMSSNSPLHF.

V gene TRBV7-2 combines with J gene TRBJ1-1; 10 bases line up with TRBD1. Trimming removed 5 bases from V and 4 bases from J; junction bases left unmatched: 4. Per the germline V gene, CDR1 is SGHTA and CDR2 is FQGNSA. The CDR3 has 14 residues. As DNA, the CDR3 is TGTGCCAGCAGCCCCAGACAGGGGGCCACTGAAGCTTTCTTT. As protein: CASSPRQGATEAFF. The whole variable domain, remainder taken from reference TRBV7-2 and TRBJ1-1, is GAGVSQSPSNKVTEKGKDVELRCDPISGHTALYWYRQSLGQGLEFLIYFQGNSAPDKSGLPSDRFSAERTGGSVSTLTIQRTQQEDSAVYLCASSPRQGATEAFFGQGTRLTVV.